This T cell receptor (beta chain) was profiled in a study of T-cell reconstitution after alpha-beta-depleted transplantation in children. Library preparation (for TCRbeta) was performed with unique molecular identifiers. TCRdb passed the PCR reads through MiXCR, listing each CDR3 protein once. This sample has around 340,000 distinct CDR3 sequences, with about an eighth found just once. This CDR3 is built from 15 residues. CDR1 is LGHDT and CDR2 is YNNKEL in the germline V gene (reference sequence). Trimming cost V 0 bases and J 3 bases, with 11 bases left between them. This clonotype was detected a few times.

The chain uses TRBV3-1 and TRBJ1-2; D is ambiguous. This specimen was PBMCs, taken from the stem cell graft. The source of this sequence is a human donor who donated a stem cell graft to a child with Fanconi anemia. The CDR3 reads CASSQEQLGYYGYTF. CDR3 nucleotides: TGTGCCAGCAGCCAAGAACAATTGGGATACTATGGCTACACCTTC.